The rows below give T cell receptor beta chains drawn from one sample of a study of response to subunit inactivated influenza vaccine. TCRdb analysed the RT-PCR reads with MiXCR anew, one entry per CDR3 protein. The table shows about 540,000 distinct CDR3 sequences, with roughly 25% occurring only once. This same sample was also taken into another study, of T cells expressing NK-cell markers.

The starting material was CD4+ T cells sorted from PBMCs, obtained 11 to 12 days after vaccination. These receptors all come from a man aged 50 to 60 who received an inactivated influenza vaccine. CDR3s leave out the opening cysteine and the closing phenylalanine or tryptophan.

v_gene	j_gene	CDR3aa
TRBV6-2/TRBV6-3	TRBJ2-3	ASRKTGGLGTMTQY
TRBV12-3/TRBV12-4	TRBJ2-7	ASSPRQGAGEQY
TRBV5-1	TRBJ1-1	ASSLAEGKAF
TRBV4-3	TRBJ2-7	ASSQVATGGSYEQY
TRBV15	TRBJ2-2	ATSREAGVLGELF
TRBV12-3/TRBV12-4	TRBJ2-3	ASSSGSSSDTQY
TRBV11-1	TRBJ1-2	ASRTVLRRQVDSDKDGYT
TRBV29-1	TRBJ2-4	SVVSLAGAIQY
TRBV10-3	TRBJ2-1	AMTSGGHNEQF
TRBV9	TRBJ2-5	ASSVGGTNVKSQETQY
TRBV6-5	TRBJ2-7	ASRLAGGEQY
TRBV9	TRBJ2-5	ASSGLGLLRQETQY
TRBV4-2	TRBJ2-7	ASSQEGRVPYEQY
TRBV12-3/TRBV12-4	TRBJ2-4	ASSLTSGGVNIQY
TRBV20-1	TRBJ2-1	SARRALDVGEQF
TRBV15	TRBJ1-1	ATSRGVNTEAF
TRBV11-2	TRBJ1-1	ASSLEGSEAF
TRBV7-3	TRBJ2-5	ASSLTTRLAGGPVY
TRBV20-1	TRBJ2-1	SVGPPENEQF